These 22 T cell receptor beta chains originate from one sample sequenced in a study of T cells in localized non-small cell lung cancer (dated by TCRdb to the early 2020s). Library preparation used the immunoSEQ multiplex PCR assay. Not all clones reach the TCRdb copy of this immuneACCESS table, which keeps in-frame sequences only. Checked studies attribute under half of the gap to unresolved V genes and leave the rest unexplained. The sample table holds about 78,000 clones, of which approximately 85% were seen once. Approximately 3% of the sample is held by the ten biggest clonotypes. Sample: peripheral blood, taken before any cancer treatment. Receptors were obtained from a man aged 35 to 69 with stage I lung adenocarcinoma.

This chain connects TRBV11-2 to TRBJ2-1; D remains ambiguous. The ends were cut back, 3 bases at V and 4 bases at J, with 10 bases in the middle. Germline V gene data show CDR1 as SGHAT and CDR2 as FQNNGV. The CDR3 extends over 14 amino acids. As DNA, the CDR3 is TGTGCCAGCAGCTTTAATACGGAATACAATGAGCAGTTCTTC. It yields the protein CASSFNTEYNEQFF.

The J gene is TRBJ2-5, the V gene TRBV5-1; D gene uncertain. V was trimmed by 1 base and J by 3 bases, leaving 7 bases between them. There are 13 residues in the CDR3. Germline loops: CDR1 SGHRS, CDR2 YFSETQ. This chain's CDR3 is CASSLQVKETQYF. In nucleotides, the CDR3 is TGCGCCAGCAGCTTGCAGGTTAAAGAGACCCAGTACTTC. The variable domain in full, with the rest retrieved from reference TRBV5-1 and TRBJ2-5, is KAGVTQTPRYLIKTRGQQVTLSCSPISGHRSVSWYQQTPGQGLQFLFEYFSETQRNKGNFPGRFSGRQFSNSRSEMNVSTLELGDSALYLCASSLQVKETQYFGPGTRLLVL.

The chain couples TRBV7-9 to TRBJ2-2, with 7 bases that match TRBD1. V shed 5 bases, J shed 3 bases, and the junction held 6 bases outside the gene matches. This CDR3 is built from 15 residues. Germline V gene sequence: CDR1 SEHNR, CDR2 FQNEAQ (reference sequence). The CDR3, as DNA: TGTGCCAGCAGCACCTTCGGACAGGACACCGGGGAGCTGTTTTTT. Translated: CASSTFGQDTGELFF.

The rearrangement links TRBV19 to TRBJ2-1, with 8 nucleotides matching TRBD2. CDR1 and CDR2 (germline): LNHDA, SQIVND (reference sequence). This CDR3 contains 13 residues. V lost 3 bases, J lost 10 bases, and 5 bases stayed unmatched. The DNA for the CDR3 is TGTGCCAGTAGTATTGACGGGAGGGGAGAGCAGTTCTTC. Its protein product is CASSIDGRGEQFF.

The V gene is TRBV6-5, the J gene TRBJ2-4; D remains unclear. CDR1 MNHEY and CDR2 SVGAGI come from the germline V gene. The CDR3 contains 14 residues. The ends were cut back, 0 bases at V and 0 bases at J, with 3 bases in the middle. In DNA form, the CDR3 reads TGTGCCAGCAGTTACTCGGGAGCCAAAAACATTCAGTACTTC. It codes for CASSYSGAKNIQYF.

This chain links TRBV18 with TRBJ2-2; tentative D call: TRBD2 (5 bases). The CDR3 extends over 13 amino acids. Germline CDR1 and CDR2: KGHSH and LQKENI. Trimming pared 3 bases from V and 6 bases from J, leaving 8 bases between. The CDR3, as DNA: TGTGCCAGCTCACCCCGAGGGCCCGGGGAGCTGTTTTTT. Translated: CASSPRGPGELFF. Looking up the rest from reference TRBV18 and TRBJ2-2 gives the full variable domain: NAGVMQNPRHLVRRRGQEARLRCSPMKGHSHVYWYRQLPEEGLKFMVYLQKENIIDESGMPKERFSAEFPKEGPSILRIQQVVRGDSAAYFCASSPRGPGELFFGEGSRLTVL.

The chain combines TRBV18 with TRBJ2-7; unclear D gene. Between the trimmed V and J ends, which lost 1 base and 8 bases, there was a span of 15 bases. The CDR3 has 14 amino acids. CDR1 and CDR2 from the germline V gene are KGHSH and LQKENI. The chain's CDR3 is CASSPRSPLQKQYF. DNA of the CDR3: TGTGCCAGCTCACCACGGTCACCTCTACAGAAGCAGTACTTC.

The V gene is TRBV6-6, the J gene TRBJ1-5, with D unresolved. Germline loops: CDR1 MNHNY, CDR2 SVGAGI (reference sequence). V was pared by 5 bases and J by 4 bases, with 15 bases between. The CDR3 has 15 residues. CDR3 nucleotide sequence: TGTGCCAGCAGTATGGTAAAGGGCTTTAATCAGCCCCAGCATTTT. Protein sequence: CASSMVKGFNQPQHF.

This clone was seen only a few times. The chain couples TRBV18 to TRBJ1-3, with 9 positions matching TRBD1. Germline V gene data show CDR1 as KGHSH and CDR2 as LQKENI. The CDR3 is 14 amino acids. The V and J ends lost 6 bases and 1 base, in that order; junction bases with no gene match: 1. For the CDR3, the DNA is TGTGCCAGCTCTGGGACAGGGTCTGGAAACACCATATATTTT. Its translation is CASSGTGSGNTIYF.

The V and J genes are TRBV19 and TRBJ2-7, with D perhaps assigned TRBD1 or TRBD2 (5 bases each). The CDR3 has 13 residues. V was pared by 3 bases and J by 6 bases, with 12 bases between. The germline gives CDR1 LNHDA, CDR2 SQIVND (reference sequence). In DNA, the CDR3 is TGTGCCAGTAGTATGCCCGGGACGAGCGAGCAGTACTTC. The encoded protein is CASSMPGTSEQYF.

The CDR3 reads CASNYPSTDTQYF. The CDR3 DNA is TGTGCCAGCAACTATCCTAGCACAGATACGCAGTATTTT. The V call is TRBV6-6, the J call TRBJ2-3; D gene uncertain. Germline V gene lookup returns CDR1 MNHNY and CDR2 SVGAGI (reference sequence). V was cut by 7 bases and J by 0 bases, with 8 bases left in between. The CDR3 runs 13 residues.

With regard to this clone: The junction and the germline gene differ at one end; a read error may be behind it. This sequence joins TRBV7-6 and TRBJ2-2; TRBD2 matches 7 bases. Germline V gene sequence: CDR1 SGHVS, CDR2 FNYEAQ. CDR3 size: 14 residues. CDR3 loop: CAISGTAYGGELFF. The CDR3 DNA follows: TGTGCCATCAGCGGGACGGCCTACGGCGGGGAGCTGTTTTTT.

The genes are TRBV7-3 and TRBJ2-1, with TRBD1 matching 7 bases. CDR3 length: 14 residues. V shed 6 bases and J 9 bases; nucleotides not matched to a gene: 11. Germline V gene data show CDR1 as SGHTA and CDR2 as FQGTGA. The CDR3 DNA follows: TGTGCCAGCAGTTTAGGGGGCGCCGATACTGAGCAGTTCTTC. Protein: CASSLGGADTEQFF.

The chain employs TRBV9 and TRBJ1-2; D possibly corresponds to TRBD1 (5 bases). Germline V gives CDR1 SGDLS, CDR2 YYNGEE. The V and J ends lost 0 bases and 2 bases respectively, with 20 bases between them. The CDR3 has 18 residues. The CDR3 loop reads CASSVEAGGAGKNYGYTF. CDR3 bases: TGTGCCAGCAGCGTAGAGGCGGGGGGAGCAGGGAAAAACTATGGCTACACCTTC.

The chain employs TRBV2 and TRBJ2-7; D is tentatively TRBD1 or TRBD2 (6 bases each). Per germline, CDR1 SNHLY and CDR2 FYNNEI. This CDR3 has 15 amino acids. Trimming left V 8 bases short and J 1 base short, with 18 bases between. The CDR3: CASGRGRQESYEQYF. The CDR3 nucleotides are TGTGCCAGCGGACGGGGGAGACAGGAATCCTACGAGCAGTACTTC.

This clone came up a few times. This chain joins TRBV6-1 and TRBJ2-7; perhaps TRBD1 as D (6 bases). The germline V gene has CDR1 MNHNS and CDR2 SASEGT. V was clipped by 7 bases and J by 6 bases, with 16 bases between them. This CDR3 region has 13 residues. CDR3 amino acids: CASKSTGLGEQYF. The CDR3, as DNA: TGTGCCAGCAAATCGACAGGTCTGGGCGAGCAGTACTTC.

V gene TRBV19 combines with J gene TRBJ2-1, with TRBD2 identical over 8 bases. CDR3 length: 14 residues. V shed 1 base and J 5 bases; nucleotides not matched to a gene: 1. Germline V gives CDR1 LNHDA, CDR2 SQIVND (reference sequence). CDR3 residues: CASSIGGGNNEQFF. CDR3 sequence (DNA): TGTGCCAGTAGTATAGGCGGGGGGAACAATGAGCAGTTCTTC. Based on the CDR3 plus reference TRBV19 and TRBJ2-1, the full variable domain is DGGITQSPKYLFRKEGQNVTLSCEQNLNHDAMYWYRQDPGQGLRLIYYSQIVNDFQKGDIAEGYSVSREKKESFPLTVTSAQKNPTAFYLCASSIGGGNNEQFFGPGTRLTVL.

The chain is built from TRBV7-2 and TRBJ1-1; TRBD1 might be the D (6 bases). This CDR3 spans 15 amino acids. The V gene's germline CDR1 is SGHTA and CDR2 FQGNSA. V was pared by 4 bases and J by 3 bases, with 15 bases between. DNA of the CDR3: TGTGCCAGCAGCTATGGCGGACAGTGGGACACTGAAGCTTTCTTT. Translation: CASSYGGQWDTEAFF.

V and J are TRBV29-1 and TRBJ1-3, with D unclear. The CDR3 sequence is 13 residues long. Germline assignment: CDR1 SQVTM and CDR2 ANQGSEA. Trimming took 4 bases from V and 0 from J, leaving 7 bases between them. CDR3 in amino acids: CSVVGPSGNTIYF. In DNA form, the CDR3 reads TGCAGCGTTGTTGGGCCCTCTGGAAACACCATATATTTT.

The J gene is TRBJ2-7, the V gene TRBV5-1; 9 positions agree with TRBD1. The trim removed 2 bases at V and 5 bases at J, leaving 14 bases unmatched. Per the germline V gene, CDR1 is SGHRS and CDR2 is YFSETQ. This CDR3 comprises 17 residues. CDR3 loop: CASSFLTGGQGIHEQYF. The CDR3 DNA reads as TGCGCCAGCAGCTTCCTGACGGGCGGACAGGGGATCCACGAGCAGTACTTC.

Sample share makes this clone medium-sized. V and J are TRBV7-2 and TRBJ2-3; maybe TRBD2 (7 bases). Trimming took 5 bases from V and 2 from J, leaving 14 bases between them. The CDR3 extends over 15 amino acids. In germline, CDR1 is SGHTA, CDR2 FQGNSA. CDR3 nucleotide sequence: TGTGCCAGCAGCGGCGGGGGCCCCGCCACAGATACGCAGTATTTT. Translation gives CASSGGGPATDTQYF.

V usage is TRBV30 and J usage is TRBJ2-5, with D possibly being TRBD1 or TRBD2 (5 bases each). Germline-derived CDR1 and CDR2 are GTSNPN and SVGIG (reference sequence). The CDR3 length is 15 residues. Trimming removed 1 base from V and 1 base from J, with 13 bases in between. CDR3 amino acids: CAWSEFRGAQETQYF. CDR3 sequence (DNA): TGTGCCTGGAGTGAATTCCGAGGGGCCCAAGAGACCCAGTACTTC.